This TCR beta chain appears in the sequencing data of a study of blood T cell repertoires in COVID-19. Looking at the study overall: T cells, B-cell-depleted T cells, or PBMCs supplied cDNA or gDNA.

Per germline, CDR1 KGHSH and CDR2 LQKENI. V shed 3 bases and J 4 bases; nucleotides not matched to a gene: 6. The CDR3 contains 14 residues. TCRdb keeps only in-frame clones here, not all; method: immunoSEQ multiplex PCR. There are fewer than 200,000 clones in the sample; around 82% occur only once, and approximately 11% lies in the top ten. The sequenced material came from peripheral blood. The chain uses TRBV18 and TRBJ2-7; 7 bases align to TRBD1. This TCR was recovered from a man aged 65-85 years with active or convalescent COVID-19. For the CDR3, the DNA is TGTGCCAGCTCACCGACAGGGCCTCAGTACGAGCAGTACTTC. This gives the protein CASSPTGPQYEQYF.